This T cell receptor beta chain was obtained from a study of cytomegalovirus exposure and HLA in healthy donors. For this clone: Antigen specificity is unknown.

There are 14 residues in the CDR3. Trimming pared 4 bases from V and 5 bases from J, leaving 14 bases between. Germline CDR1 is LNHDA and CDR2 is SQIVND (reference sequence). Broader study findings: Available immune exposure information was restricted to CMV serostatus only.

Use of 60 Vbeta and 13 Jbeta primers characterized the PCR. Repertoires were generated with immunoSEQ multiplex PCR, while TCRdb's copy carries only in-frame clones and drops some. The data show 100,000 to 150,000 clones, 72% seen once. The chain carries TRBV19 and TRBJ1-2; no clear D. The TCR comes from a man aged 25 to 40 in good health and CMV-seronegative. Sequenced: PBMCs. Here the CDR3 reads CASSSIESWYGYTF. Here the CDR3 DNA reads TGTGCCAGTAGTAGCATAGAATCCTGGTATGGCTACACCTTC.